This T cell receptor beta chain was recorded in a study of T cells after yellow fever vaccination. Study-wide findings and caveats: Though it reached lower strength, the secondary response hit its peak faster, day 5 versus 15. Few clonotypes appeared in both CD4 and CD8 compartments.

On this clonotype: The antigen is undetermined.

Germline V gene data show CDR1 as MGHDK and CDR2 as SYGVNS. The CDR3 runs to 16 residues. V was pared by 3 bases and J by 2 bases, with 17 bases between. UMIs and a universal primer site were added when TCR cDNA was made by 5'RACE template switching. In TCRdb, the 5' RACE reads were re-called with MiXCR into one record per CDR3 protein. Among 620,000 or so distinct CDR3 sequences listed, roughly an eighth were seen once. The sequence was obtained from a man aged 25 to 45 who received the YFV17D yellow fever vaccine. The input for sequencing was PBMCs, taken on the day of the yellow fever booster vaccination. V and J are TRBV25-1 and TRBJ2-7; D remains unclear. This CDR3 reads CASSESLSDRAYEQYF. The DNA for the CDR3 is TGTGCCAGCAGTGAGTCTTTGTCGGACCGAGCCTACGAGCAGTACTTC.